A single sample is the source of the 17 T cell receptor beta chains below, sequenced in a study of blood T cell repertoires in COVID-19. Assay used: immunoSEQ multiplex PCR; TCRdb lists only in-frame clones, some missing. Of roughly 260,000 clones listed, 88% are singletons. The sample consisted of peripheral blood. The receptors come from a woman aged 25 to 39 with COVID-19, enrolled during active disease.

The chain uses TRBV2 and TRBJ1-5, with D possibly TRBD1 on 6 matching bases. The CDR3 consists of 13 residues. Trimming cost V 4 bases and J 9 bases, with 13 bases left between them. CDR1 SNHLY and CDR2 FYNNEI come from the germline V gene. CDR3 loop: CASSGQDLGPQHF. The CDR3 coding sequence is TGTGCCAGCAGTGGACAGGACCTGGGGCCCCAGCATTTT.

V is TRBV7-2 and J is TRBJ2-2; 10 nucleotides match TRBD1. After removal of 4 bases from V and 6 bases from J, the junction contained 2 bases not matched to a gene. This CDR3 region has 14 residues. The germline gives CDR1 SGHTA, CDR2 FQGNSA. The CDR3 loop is CASSSGQGAGELFF. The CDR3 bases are TGTGCCAGCAGCTCCGGACAGGGGGCCGGGGAGCTGTTTTTT.

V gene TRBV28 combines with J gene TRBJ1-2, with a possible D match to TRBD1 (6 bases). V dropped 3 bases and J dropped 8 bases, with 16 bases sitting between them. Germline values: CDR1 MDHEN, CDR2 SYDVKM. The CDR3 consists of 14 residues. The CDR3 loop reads CASSFRQEYRGYTF. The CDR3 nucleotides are TGTGCCAGCAGTTTCAGACAGGAGTATAGGGGCTACACCTTC.

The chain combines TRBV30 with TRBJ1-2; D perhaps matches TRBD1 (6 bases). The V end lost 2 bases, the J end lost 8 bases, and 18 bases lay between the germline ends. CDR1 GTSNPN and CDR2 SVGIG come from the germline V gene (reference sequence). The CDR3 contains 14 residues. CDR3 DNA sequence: TGTGCCTGGAGTCGCGGGGGGGCCCAGGGAGGCTACACCTTC. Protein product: CAWSRGGAQGGYTF.

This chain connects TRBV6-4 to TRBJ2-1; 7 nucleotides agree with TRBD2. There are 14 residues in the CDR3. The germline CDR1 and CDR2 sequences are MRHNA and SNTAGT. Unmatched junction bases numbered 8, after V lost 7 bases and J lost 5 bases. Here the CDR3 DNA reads TGTGCCAGCACACGGGACTATCCTGACAATGAGCAGTTCTTC. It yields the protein CASTRDYPDNEQFF.

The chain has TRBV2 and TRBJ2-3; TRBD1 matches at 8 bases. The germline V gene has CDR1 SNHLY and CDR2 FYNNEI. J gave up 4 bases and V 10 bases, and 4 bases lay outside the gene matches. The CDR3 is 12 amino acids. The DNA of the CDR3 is TGTGCCACCGGACAGGGACCAGATACGCAGTATTTT. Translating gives CATGQGPDTQYF.

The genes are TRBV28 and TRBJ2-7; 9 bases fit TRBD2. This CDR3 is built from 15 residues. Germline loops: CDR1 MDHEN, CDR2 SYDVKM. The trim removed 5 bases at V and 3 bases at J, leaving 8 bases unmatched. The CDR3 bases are TGTGCCAGCAGTCTCTCGACTAGCGGATACTACGAGCAGTACTTC. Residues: CASSLSTSGYYEQYF.

In DNA form, the CDR3 reads TGCGCCAGCAGTCCGGGACAGGGGGCGGGTAGCAATCAGCCCCAGCATTTT. Translation gives CASSPGQGAGSNQPQHF. The chain recombines TRBV5-1 with TRBJ1-5, with 12 bases matching TRBD1. The CDR3 sequence is 17 residues long. Looked up from germline, CDR1 is SGHRS and CDR2 is YFSETQ. The V gene end was trimmed by 5 bases and the J gene end by 0 bases; junction bases not matched to a gene: 6.

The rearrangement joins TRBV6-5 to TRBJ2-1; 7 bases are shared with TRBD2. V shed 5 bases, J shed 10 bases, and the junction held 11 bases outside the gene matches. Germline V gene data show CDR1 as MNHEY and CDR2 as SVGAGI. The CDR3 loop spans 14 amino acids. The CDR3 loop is CASSPRLAQGEQFF. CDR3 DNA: TGTGCCAGCAGTCCCCGACTAGCCCAGGGAGAGCAGTTCTTC.

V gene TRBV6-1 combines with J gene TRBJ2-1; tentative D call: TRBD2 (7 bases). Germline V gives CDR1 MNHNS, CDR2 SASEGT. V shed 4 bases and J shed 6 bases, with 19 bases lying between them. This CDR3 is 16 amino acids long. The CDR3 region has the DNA TGTGCCAGCAGTGGGACTAGGGGGGCGACTTTCAATGAGCAGTTCTTC. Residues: CASSGTRGATFNEQFF.

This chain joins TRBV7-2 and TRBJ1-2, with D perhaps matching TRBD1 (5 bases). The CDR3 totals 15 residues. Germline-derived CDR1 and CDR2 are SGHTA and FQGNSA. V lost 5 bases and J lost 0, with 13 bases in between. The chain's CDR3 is CASSLRTRANYGYTF. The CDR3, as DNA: TGTGCCAGCAGCCTACGGACAAGAGCTAACTATGGCTACACCTTC.

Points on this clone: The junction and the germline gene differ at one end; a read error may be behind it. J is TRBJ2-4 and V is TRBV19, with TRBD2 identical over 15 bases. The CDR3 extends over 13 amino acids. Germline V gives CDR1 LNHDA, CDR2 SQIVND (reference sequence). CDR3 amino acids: CASSEGLAGGTNF. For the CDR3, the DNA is TGTGCCAGTAGTGAGGGACTAGCGGGAGGCACTAACTTC.

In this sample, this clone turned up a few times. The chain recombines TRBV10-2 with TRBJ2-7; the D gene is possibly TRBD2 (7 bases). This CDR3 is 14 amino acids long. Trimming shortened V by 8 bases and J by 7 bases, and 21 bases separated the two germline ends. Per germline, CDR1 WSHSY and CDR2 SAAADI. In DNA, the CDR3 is TGCGCCAGCGATGCTGCCCCAGGGGAGGGAGAGCAGTACTTC. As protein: CASDAAPGEGEQYF.

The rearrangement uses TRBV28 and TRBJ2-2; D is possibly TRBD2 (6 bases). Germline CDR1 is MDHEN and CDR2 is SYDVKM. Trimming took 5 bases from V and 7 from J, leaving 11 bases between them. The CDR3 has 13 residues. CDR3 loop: CASSPDGGGELFF. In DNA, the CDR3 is TGTGCCAGCAGTCCCGACGGGGGCGGGGAGCTGTTTTTT.

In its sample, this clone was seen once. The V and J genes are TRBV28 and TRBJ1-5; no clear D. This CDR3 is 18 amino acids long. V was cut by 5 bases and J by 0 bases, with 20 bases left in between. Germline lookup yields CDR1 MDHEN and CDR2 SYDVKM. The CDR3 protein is CASSNPSQLRISNQPQHF. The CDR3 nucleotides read TGTGCCAGCAGTAATCCCTCCCAACTGAGGATTAGCAATCAGCCCCAGCATTTT.

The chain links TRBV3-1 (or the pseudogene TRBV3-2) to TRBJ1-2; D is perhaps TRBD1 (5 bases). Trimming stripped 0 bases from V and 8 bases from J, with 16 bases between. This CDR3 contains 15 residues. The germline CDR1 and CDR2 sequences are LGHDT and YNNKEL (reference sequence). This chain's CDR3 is CASSQDQAIGGGYTF. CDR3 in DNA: TGTGCCAGCAGCCAAGATCAGGCCATCGGGGGAGGCTACACCTTC.

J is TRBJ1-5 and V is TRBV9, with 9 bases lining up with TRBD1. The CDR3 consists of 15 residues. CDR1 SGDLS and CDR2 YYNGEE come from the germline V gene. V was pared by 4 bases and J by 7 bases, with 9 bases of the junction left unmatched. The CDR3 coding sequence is TGTGCCAGCAGCTCCGGGACAGGGCCCGGGCAGCCCCAGCATTTT. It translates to CASSSGTGPGQPQHF.